Listed below are T cell receptor beta chains from one sample, sequenced in a study of radiotherapy plus CTLA-4 blockade in lung cancer. The assay was immunoSEQ multiplex PCR, and TCRdb's table has in-frame clones only and misses some. In the table there are about 38,000 clones, over 70% of which are singletons. The sequencing used peripheral blood, collected from a patient treated with radiotherapy plus ipilimumab. Receptors originate from a human donor with non-small cell lung cancer who had stable disease on radiotherapy plus ipilimumab. Each CDR3 is given with its conserved first and last residue. A D gene is named only where the DNA matches it firmly. The size field is filled for only some rows; it gives once, few, many or a size class.

CDR3 DNA,CDR3 protein,D gene,V gene,J gene,CDR3 length,clone size
TGTGCCAGCAGCTTACCGGCTGGGGAGCAGTACTTC,CASSLPAGEQYF,NA,TRBV7-2,TRBJ2-7,12,once
TGCAGCACCCTGGGGTCTGAAGCTTTCTTT,CSTLGSEAFF,NA,TRBV29-1,TRBJ1-1,10,few
TGCAGCACGGACAGGGCATATGGCTACACCTTC,CSTDRAYGYTF,TRBD1,TRBV20-1,TRBJ1-2,11,NA
TGTGCCAGCAGCGCAGGAAGTGGTCGGGGGCAAGAGACCCAGTACTTC,CASSAGSGRGQETQYF,NA,TRBV9,TRBJ2-5,16,NA
TGCAGCGTTGAAGATACTAGCGGGGTAGGAGAGACCCAGTACTTC,CSVEDTSGVGETQYF,TRBD2,TRBV29-1,TRBJ2-5,15,NA
TGTGCCAGCAGCTTAGCCGGGGGGGCCCTCAATGAGCAGTTCTTC,CASSLAGGALNEQFF,TRBD2,TRBV7-2,TRBJ2-1,15,NA
TGTGCCAGCAACGATTGGAAGGATGGCTACACCTTC,CASNDWKDGYTF,NA,TRBV6-4,TRBJ1-2,12,NA
TGTGCCAGTAGTTCCCCCCGCGGAGGAAGTAGAAGGGACACTGAAGCTTTCTTT,CASSSPRGGSRRDTEAFF,NA,TRBV19,TRBJ1-1,18,NA
TGTGCCAGCAGTTCACAGGTCAGCTCCTATAATTCACCCCTCCACTTT,CASSSQVSSYNSPLHF,NA,TRBV28,TRBJ1-6,16,NA
TGCAGCGTCGTAACTAGCCAAGAGACCCAGTACTTC,CSVVTSQETQYF,NA,TRBV29-1,TRBJ2-5,12,NA
TGCGCCAGCAGCTTCCGAGAACCTAATGAAAAACTGTTTTTT,CASSFREPNEKLFF,NA,TRBV5-1,TRBJ1-4,14,NA
TGTGCCAGCTCTCGGGGGATGAACACTGAAGCTTTCTTT,CASSRGMNTEAFF,NA,TRBV18,TRBJ1-1,13,NA
TGCGCCAGCAGCTTGGAAGGGAACACTGAAGCTTTCTTT,CASSLEGNTEAFF,NA,TRBV5-1,TRBJ1-1,13,NA
TGTGCCAGCAGCTTAAGGGGGGTGGAGCAGTTCTTC,CASSLRGVEQFF,NA,TRBV7-8,TRBJ2-1,12,NA
TGTGCCAGCAGCTGGGAGGGTCATTCTGGGGCCAACGTCCTGACTTTC,CASSWEGHSGANVLTF,TRBD2,TRBV11-2,TRBJ2-6,16,once
TGTGCCAGCAGTCGGACAGGACAAGAGACCCAGTACTTC,CASSRTGQETQYF,TRBD1,TRBV14,TRBJ2-5,13,NA
TGTGCCAGCAGTTACTCCTCAGGGGATATCGACGAGCAGTACTTC,CASSYSSGDIDEQYF,NA,TRBV6-6,TRBJ2-7,15,NA
TGTGCCAGCAGATCCGAGCAGTACTTC,CASRSEQYF,NA,TRBV6-5,TRBJ2-7,9,NA
TGTGCCAGCTCACCAAGCTCGGGGTTAAACTATGGCTACACCTTC,CASSPSSGLNYGYTF,NA,TRBV18,TRBJ1-2,15,NA
TGTGCCAGCAGCCCCGGATGGGCGAATGAAAAACTGTTTTTT,CASSPGWANEKLFF,NA,TRBV5-5,TRBJ1-4,14,NA
TGTGCCAGCAGTGGGACACCCGCTAATGAAAAACTGTTTTTT,CASSGTPANEKLFF,NA,TRBV25-1,TRBJ1-4,14,NA
TGCGCCAGCAGCTCCGCCGCAAGCGGGGGGTTCTACAATGAGCAGTTCTTC,CASSSAASGGFYNEQFF,TRBD2,TRBV5-1,TRBJ2-1,17,once
TGTGCCAGCAGTTCCGACCGGATAACTAATGAAAAACTGTTTTTT,CASSSDRITNEKLFF,NA,TRBV9,TRBJ1-4,15,few
TGTGCCAGCAGTTTAGGCGAAAGGGGCGAGCAGTACTTC,CASSLGERGEQYF,NA,TRBV6-6,TRBJ2-7,13,NA
TGTGCCAGCAGTTCCAGACAGGGTGGGCAGCCCCAGCATTTT,CASSSRQGGQPQHF,TRBD1,TRBV6-1,TRBJ1-5,14,NA
TGTGCCATCAGACGGGACAGGGCTAATTCACCCCTCCACTTT,CAIRRDRANSPLHF,TRBD1,TRBV10-3,TRBJ1-6,14,few
TGTGCCAGCAGAGGAAGAGGGAGTAATTCACCCCTCCACTTT,CASRGRGSNSPLHF,NA,TRBV6-1,TRBJ1-6,14,few
TGTGCCAGCAGCCCGGGGACAGGGATCCTGAGTTTCCCCCTCCACTTT,CASSPGTGILSFPLHF,TRBD1,TRBV5-6,TRBJ1-6,16,few
TGCGCCAGCAGCCGTATTGTAGCGGCTGAAGCTTTCTTT,CASSRIVAAEAFF,NA,TRBV5-1,TRBJ1-1,13,NA
TGTGCCAGCAGTGAAGACGGAGGGTGGAGAGGAAACACCATATATTTT,CASSEDGGWRGNTIYF,NA,TRBV6-1,TRBJ1-3,16,NA
TGTGCCAGCAGCCCCACTTATCGCATGTCTGGAAACACCATATATTTT,CASSPTYRMSGNTIYF,NA,TRBV9,TRBJ1-3,16,once
TGTGCCAGCAGTTCTCAAATTGGTATGGGAGAGACCCAGTACTTC,CASSSQIGMGETQYF,NA,TRBV6-6,TRBJ2-5,15,NA
TGTGCCAGCAGTTTGCGGACAGGGGGGAATTCACCCCTCCACTTT,CASSLRTGGNSPLHF,TRBD1,TRBV5-4,TRBJ1-6,15,NA
TGTGCCAGCAGTGGGTGGACAGGGGAATCCTATGGCTACACCTTC,CASSGWTGESYGYTF,TRBD1,TRBV6-1,TRBJ1-2,15,NA
TGTGCCAGCACTCTGGACAGGGGGAAATTTGATGGCTACACCTTC,CASTLDRGKFDGYTF,TRBD1,TRBV9,TRBJ1-2,15,NA
TGTGCCATCAGGGCTAGCGGGGGGAACAGGGAGCAGTTCTTC,CAIRASGGNREQFF,TRBD2,TRBV10-3,TRBJ2-1,14,once
TGTGCCAGCAGCGCTCATAGGGACGGCGGCTACACCTTC,CASSAHRDGGYTF,NA,TRBV7-3,TRBJ1-2,13,NA
TGTGCCAGCAGCCTGGGACAGTTTGAAGCTTTCTTT,CASSLGQFEAFF,TRBD1,TRBV6-6,TRBJ1-1,12,NA
TGCGCCAGCAGCCAAGATCATGGCAGGGGGAATCAGCCCCAGCATTTT,CASSQDHGRGNQPQHF,TRBD1,TRBV4-3,TRBJ1-5,16,NA
TGTGCCAGCAGCCTAACCAACACAGATACGCAGTATTTT,CASSLTNTDTQYF,NA,TRBV7-7,TRBJ2-3,13,NA
TGTGCCAGCAGTGAAACATGGACAGGGGCCACTGAAGCTTTCTTT,CASSETWTGATEAFF,TRBD1,TRBV6-1,TRBJ1-1,15,few
TGTGCCAGCAGCTCAGACCACCGGGACAGGGGGCGTTGGGAGCAGTACTTC,CASSSDHRDRGRWEQYF,TRBD1,TRBV7-9,TRBJ2-7,17,few
TGTGCCAGCAGCCCCGGGACCCCGGGAAACACCATATATTTT,CASSPGTPGNTIYF,NA,TRBV9,TRBJ1-3,14,once
TGCGCCAGCAGCCAAGAGACGGTTTTGGTCTATGGCTACACCTTC,CASSQETVLVYGYTF,NA,TRBV4-1,TRBJ1-2,15,NA
TGTGCCAGCAGCCAAGATAGCGGTCAAGAGACCCAGTACTTC,CASSQDSGQETQYF,NA,TRBV4-2,TRBJ2-5,14,NA
TGTGCCAGCCCCGGTGAAGGGATGAACACTGAAGCTTTCTTT,CASPGEGMNTEAFF,NA,TRBV19,TRBJ1-1,14,NA
TGTGCCACCAGCAGAGATCAGGGGTCGGAAAACACCATATATTTT,CATSRDQGSENTIYF,NA,TRBV15,TRBJ1-3,15,NA
TGTGCCAGCAGCCCGTCGGGTTTGGGTGTAAACACCATATATTTT,CASSPSGLGVNTIYF,NA,TRBV11-2,TRBJ1-3,15,few
TGTGCCAGCTCCCTTTGGGGGGGGAGCACAGATACGCAGTATTTT,CASSLWGGSTDTQYF,TRBD2,TRBV28,TRBJ2-3,15,NA
TGTGCCAGCTCACGACAGGGTAGTTACGAGCAGTACTTC,CASSRQGSYEQYF,TRBD1,TRBV18,TRBJ2-7,13,NA
TGTGCCAGCAGCTTAGTTGGGTTCGGTGGGGAGACCCAGTACTTC,CASSLVGFGGETQYF,NA,TRBV7-2,TRBJ2-5,15,NA
TGCGCCAGCAGCCAAGATGATGCGGGCAGGCCTAATGAAAAACTGTTTTTT,CASSQDDAGRPNEKLFF,NA,TRBV4-3,TRBJ1-4,17,NA
TGTGCCAGCAGCGTTAGACCCGGCTCTGGAAACACCATATATTTT,CASSVRPGSGNTIYF,NA,TRBV9,TRBJ1-3,15,few
TGTGCCAGCAGCTTAGGGGGAGGGTCAAGCACCGGGGAGCTGTTTTTT,CASSLGGGSSTGELFF,TRBD2,TRBV7-2,TRBJ2-2,16,NA
TGCGCCAGCAGCCCGACAGGGGATTGGGCTAATGAAAAACTGTTTTTT,CASSPTGDWANEKLFF,TRBD1,TRBV5-1,TRBJ1-4,16,NA
TGTGCCAGCAGCTTAGTACAGAACACCGGGGAGCTGTTTTTT,CASSLVQNTGELFF,NA,TRBV7-7,TRBJ2-2,14,NA
TGTGCCATCGAGGGGACAGCCTACGAGCAGTACTTC,CAIEGTAYEQYF,TRBD1,TRBV6-5,TRBJ2-7,12,NA
TGCGCCGGCAGCTCCCTAGCGGGGTCGGACAATGAGCAGTTCTTC,CAGSSLAGSDNEQFF,TRBD2,TRBV5-1,TRBJ2-1,15,NA
TGTGCCAGCAGCCCGGACGTATGGGGGGATACGCAGTATTTT,CASSPDVWGDTQYF,NA,TRBV7-2,TRBJ2-3,14,NA